This TCR beta chain was recorded in a study of blood T cell repertoires in COVID-19. Study context: Samples representing acute and convalescent COVID-19 were sourced from the United States, Italy and Spain. T cells, B-cell-depleted T cells, or PBMCs supplied cDNA or gDNA.

In germline, CDR1 is SGHRS, CDR2 YFSETQ. The CDR3 length is 15 residues. V lost 2 bases to trimming and J lost 0 bases; unmatched junction nucleotides: 4. TCRdb's table, derived via immunoSEQ multiplex PCR, lists solely in-frame clones and lacks some. The top ten clones hold approximately 9% of a sample with about 260,000 clones, roughly 86% of them seen once. Sequencing used peripheral blood. This sequence joins TRBV5-1 and TRBJ1-1, with 7 bases that match TRBD1. The receptor was isolated from a middle-aged man with active or convalescent COVID-19. The CDR3 sequence is CASSFRQGLNTEAFF. CDR3 nucleotide sequence: TGCGCCAGCAGCTTTCGACAGGGCTTGAACACTGAAGCTTTCTTT.